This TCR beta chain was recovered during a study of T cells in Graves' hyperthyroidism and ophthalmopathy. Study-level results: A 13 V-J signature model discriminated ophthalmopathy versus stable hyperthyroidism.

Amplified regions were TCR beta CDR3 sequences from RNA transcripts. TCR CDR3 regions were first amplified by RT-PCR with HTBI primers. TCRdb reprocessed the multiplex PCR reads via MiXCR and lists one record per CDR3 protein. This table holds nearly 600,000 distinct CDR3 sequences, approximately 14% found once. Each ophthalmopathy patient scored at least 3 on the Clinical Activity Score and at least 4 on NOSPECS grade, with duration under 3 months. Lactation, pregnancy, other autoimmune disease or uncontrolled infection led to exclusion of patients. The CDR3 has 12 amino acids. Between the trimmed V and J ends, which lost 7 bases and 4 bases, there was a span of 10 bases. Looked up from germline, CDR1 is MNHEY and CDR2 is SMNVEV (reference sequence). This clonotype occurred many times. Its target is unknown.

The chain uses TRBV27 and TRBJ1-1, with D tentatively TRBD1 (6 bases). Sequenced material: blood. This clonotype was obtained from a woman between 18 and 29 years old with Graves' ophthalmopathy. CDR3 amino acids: CASMGGATEAFF. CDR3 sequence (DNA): TGTGCCAGCATGGGGGGGGCCACTGAAGCTTTCTTT.